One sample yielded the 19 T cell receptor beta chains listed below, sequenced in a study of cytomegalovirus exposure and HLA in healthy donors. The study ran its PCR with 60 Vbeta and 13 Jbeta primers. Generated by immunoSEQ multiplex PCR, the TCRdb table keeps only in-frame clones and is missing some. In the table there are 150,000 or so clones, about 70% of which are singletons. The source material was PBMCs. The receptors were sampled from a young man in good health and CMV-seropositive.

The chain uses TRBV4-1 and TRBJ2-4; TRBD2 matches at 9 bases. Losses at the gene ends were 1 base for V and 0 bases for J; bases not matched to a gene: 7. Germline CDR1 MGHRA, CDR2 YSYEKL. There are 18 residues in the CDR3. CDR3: CASSQGLAVSLAKNIQYF. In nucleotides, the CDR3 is TGCGCCAGCAGCCAAGGACTAGCGGTCAGCTTAGCCAAAAACATTCAGTACTTC.

CDR3 coding DNA: TGTGCCAGCGGCGGCGGCGGGAGGTGGATGGACGAGCAGTACTTC. Translating gives CASGGGGRWMDEQYF. The chain combines TRBV9 with TRBJ2-7; 8 nucleotides align to TRBD2. V lost 7 bases, J lost 5 bases, and 14 bases stayed unmatched. This CDR3 has 15 residues. Germline V CDR1 and CDR2: SGDLS, YYNGEE.

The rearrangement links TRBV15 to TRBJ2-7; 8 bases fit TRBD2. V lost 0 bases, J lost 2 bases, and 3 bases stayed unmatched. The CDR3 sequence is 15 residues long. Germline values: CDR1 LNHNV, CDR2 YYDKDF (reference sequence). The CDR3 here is CATSRDLAGTYEQYF. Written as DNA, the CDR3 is TGTGCCACCAGCAGAGATCTAGCGGGCACCTACGAGCAGTACTTC.

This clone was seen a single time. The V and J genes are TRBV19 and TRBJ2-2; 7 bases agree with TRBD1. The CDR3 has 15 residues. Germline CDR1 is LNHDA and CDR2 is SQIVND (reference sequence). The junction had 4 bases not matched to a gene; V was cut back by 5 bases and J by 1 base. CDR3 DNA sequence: TGTGCCAGTAGTTCGCGGACAGGGAACACCGGGGAGCTGTTTTTT. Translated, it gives CASSSRTGNTGELFF.

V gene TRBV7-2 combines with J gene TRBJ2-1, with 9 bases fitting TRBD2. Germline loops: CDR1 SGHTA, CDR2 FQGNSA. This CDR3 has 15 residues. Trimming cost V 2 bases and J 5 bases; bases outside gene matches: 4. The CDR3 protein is CASSLTAGGHNEQFF. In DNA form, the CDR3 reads TGTGCCAGCAGCTTAACAGCGGGAGGACACAATGAGCAGTTCTTC. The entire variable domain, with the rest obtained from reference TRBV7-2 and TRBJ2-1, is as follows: GAGVSQSPSNKVTEKGKDVELRCDPISGHTALYWYRQSLGQGLEFLIYFQGNSAPDKSGLPSDRFSAERTGGSVSTLTIQRTQQEDSAVYLCASSLTAGGHNEQFFGPGTRLTVL.

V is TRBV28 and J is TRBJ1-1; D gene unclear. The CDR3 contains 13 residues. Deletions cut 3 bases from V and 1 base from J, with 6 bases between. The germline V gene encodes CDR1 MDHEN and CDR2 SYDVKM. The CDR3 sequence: CASSFGRNTEAFF. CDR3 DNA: TGTGCCAGCAGTTTTGGCAGGAACACTGAAGCTTTCTTT.

As DNA, the CDR3 is TGTGCCAGCAGCTTAACTTCGGGTCCCTACAATGAGCAGTTCTTC. Residues: CASSLTSGPYNEQFF. The rearrangement links TRBV7-3 to TRBJ2-1; D gene unclear. CDR1 and CDR2 (germline): SGHTA, FQGTGA. V was shortened by 0 bases and J by 2 bases, with 8 bases between the two germline ends. The CDR3 extends over 15 amino acids.

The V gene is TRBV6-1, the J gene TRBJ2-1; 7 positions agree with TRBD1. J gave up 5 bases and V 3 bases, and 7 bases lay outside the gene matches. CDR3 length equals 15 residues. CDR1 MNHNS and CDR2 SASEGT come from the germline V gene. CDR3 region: CASSDLGGPNNEQFF. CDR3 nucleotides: TGTGCCAGCAGTGACTTAGGGGGCCCCAACAATGAGCAGTTCTTC.

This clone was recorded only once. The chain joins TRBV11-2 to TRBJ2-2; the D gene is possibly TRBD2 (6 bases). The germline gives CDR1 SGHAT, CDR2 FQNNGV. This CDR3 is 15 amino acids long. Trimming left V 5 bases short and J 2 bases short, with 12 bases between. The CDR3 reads CASSPGAPNTGELFF. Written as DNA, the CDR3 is TGTGCCAGCAGCCCGGGAGCGCCTAACACCGGGGAGCTGTTTTTT. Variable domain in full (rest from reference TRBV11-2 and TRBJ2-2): EAGVAQSPRYKIIEKRQSVAFWCNPISGHATLYWYQQILGQGPKLLIQFQNNGVVDDSQLPKDRFSAERLKGVDSTLKIQPAKLEDSAVYLCASSPGAPNTGELFFGEGSRLTVL.

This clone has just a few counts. The CDR3 coding sequence is TGTGCCAGCAGCCGGCGCGGGCTAACCTACGAGCAGTACTTC. Translation: CASSRRGLTYEQYF. J is TRBJ2-7 and V is TRBV11-2, with D tentatively TRBD2 (5 bases). The V gene's germline CDR1 is SGHAT and CDR2 FQNNGV. V shed 5 bases and J shed 2 bases, with 13 bases lying between them. The CDR3 spans 14 residues.

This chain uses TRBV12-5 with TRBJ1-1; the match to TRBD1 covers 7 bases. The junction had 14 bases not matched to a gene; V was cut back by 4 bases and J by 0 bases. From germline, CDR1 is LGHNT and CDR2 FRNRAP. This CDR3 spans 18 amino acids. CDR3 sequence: CASGWQPGTELMNTEAFF. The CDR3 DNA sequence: TGTGCTAGTGGTTGGCAACCAGGGACAGAACTCATGAACACTGAAGCTTTCTTT.

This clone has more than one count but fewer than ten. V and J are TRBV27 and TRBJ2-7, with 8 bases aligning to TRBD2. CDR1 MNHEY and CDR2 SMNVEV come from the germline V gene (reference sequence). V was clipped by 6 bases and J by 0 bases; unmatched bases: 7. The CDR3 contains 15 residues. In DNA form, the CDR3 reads TGTGCCAGCAGCAGTACTAGCGGACCCTCCTACGAGCAGTACTTC. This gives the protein CASSSTSGPSYEQYF.

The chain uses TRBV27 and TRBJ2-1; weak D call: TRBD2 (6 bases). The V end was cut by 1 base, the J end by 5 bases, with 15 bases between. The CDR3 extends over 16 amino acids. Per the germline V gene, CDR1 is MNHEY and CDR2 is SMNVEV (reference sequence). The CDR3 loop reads CASSLFFGTHNNEQFF. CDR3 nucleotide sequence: TGTGCCAGCAGTTTATTTTTCGGGACTCACAACAATGAGCAGTTCTTC.

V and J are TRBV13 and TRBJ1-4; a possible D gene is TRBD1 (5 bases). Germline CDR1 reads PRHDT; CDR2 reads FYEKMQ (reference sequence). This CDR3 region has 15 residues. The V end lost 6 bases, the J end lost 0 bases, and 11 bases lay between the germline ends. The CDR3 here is CASSPDRATNEKLFF. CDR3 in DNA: TGTGCCAGCAGTCCCGACAGAGCAACTAATGAAAAACTGTTTTTT. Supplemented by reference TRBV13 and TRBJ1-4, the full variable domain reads AAGVIQSPRHLIKEKRETATLKCYPIPRHDTVYWYQQGPGQDPQFLISFYEKMQSDKGSIPDRFSAQQFSDYHSELNMSSLELGDSALYFCASSPDRATNEKLFFGSGTQLSVL.

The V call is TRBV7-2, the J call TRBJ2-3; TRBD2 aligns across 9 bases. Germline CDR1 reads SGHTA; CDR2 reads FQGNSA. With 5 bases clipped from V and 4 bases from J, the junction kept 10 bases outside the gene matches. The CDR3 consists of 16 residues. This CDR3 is CASSNGLARRADTQYF. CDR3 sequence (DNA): TGTGCCAGCAGCAACGGACTAGCGAGACGCGCAGATACGCAGTATTTT.

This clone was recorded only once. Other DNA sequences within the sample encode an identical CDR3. The CDR3 bases are TGCGCCAGCAGTAGCGGACAGGGGGGAACCGGGGAGCTGTTTTTT. Its protein is CASSSGQGGTGELFF. V and J are TRBV5-1 and TRBJ2-2; 10 bases match TRBD1. Germline V gives CDR1 SGHRS, CDR2 YFSETQ. V dropped 5 bases and J dropped 5; count of bases not matched to a gene: 6. This CDR3 spans 15 amino acids.

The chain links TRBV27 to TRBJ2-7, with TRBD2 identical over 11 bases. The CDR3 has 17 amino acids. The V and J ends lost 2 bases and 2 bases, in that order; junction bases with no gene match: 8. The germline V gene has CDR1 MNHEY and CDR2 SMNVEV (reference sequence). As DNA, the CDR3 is TGTGCCAGCAGTTTAAGTAGCGGGAGGGCCCTTGCCTACGAGCAGTACTTC. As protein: CASSLSSGRALAYEQYF.

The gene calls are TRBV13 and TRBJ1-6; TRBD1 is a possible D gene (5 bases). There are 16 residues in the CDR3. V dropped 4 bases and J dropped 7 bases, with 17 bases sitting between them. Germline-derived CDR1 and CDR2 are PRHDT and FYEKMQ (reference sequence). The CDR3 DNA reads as TGTGCCAGCAGCTCCAATCAGGGCGCCCACAATTCACCCCTCCACTTT. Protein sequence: CASSSNQGAHNSPLHF.

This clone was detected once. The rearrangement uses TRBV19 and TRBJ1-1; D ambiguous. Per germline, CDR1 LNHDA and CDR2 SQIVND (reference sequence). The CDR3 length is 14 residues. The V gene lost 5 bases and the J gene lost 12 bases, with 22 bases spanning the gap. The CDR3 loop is CASSVTRANDNTFF. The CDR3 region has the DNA TGTGCCAGTAGTGTTACGCGGGCCAATGATAATACTTTCTTT.